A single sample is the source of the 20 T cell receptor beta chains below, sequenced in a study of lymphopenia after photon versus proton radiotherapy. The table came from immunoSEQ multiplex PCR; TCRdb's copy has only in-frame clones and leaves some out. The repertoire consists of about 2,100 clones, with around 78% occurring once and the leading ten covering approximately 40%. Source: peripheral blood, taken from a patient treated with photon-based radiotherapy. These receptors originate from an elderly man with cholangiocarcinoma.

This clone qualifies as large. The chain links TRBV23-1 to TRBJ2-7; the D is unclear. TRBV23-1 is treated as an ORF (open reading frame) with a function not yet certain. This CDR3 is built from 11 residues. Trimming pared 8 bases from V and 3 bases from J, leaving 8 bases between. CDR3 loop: CASASFYEQYF. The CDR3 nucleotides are TGCGCCAGCGCCTCCTTCTACGAGCAGTACTTC.

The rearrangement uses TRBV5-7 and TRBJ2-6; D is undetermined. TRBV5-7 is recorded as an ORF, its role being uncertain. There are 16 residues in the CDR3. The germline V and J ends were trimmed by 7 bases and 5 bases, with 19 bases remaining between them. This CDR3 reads CASHRCVQSRANVLTF. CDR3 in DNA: TGTGCCAGCCACCGTTGCGTACAAAGTCGGGCCAACGTCCTGACTTTC.

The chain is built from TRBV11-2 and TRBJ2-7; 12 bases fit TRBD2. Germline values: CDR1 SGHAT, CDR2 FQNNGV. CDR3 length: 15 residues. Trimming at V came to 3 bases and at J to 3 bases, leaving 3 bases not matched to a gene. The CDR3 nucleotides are TGTGCCAGCAGCTTCACGACTAGCGGGGGCTACGAGCAGTACTTC. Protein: CASSFTTSGGYEQYF.

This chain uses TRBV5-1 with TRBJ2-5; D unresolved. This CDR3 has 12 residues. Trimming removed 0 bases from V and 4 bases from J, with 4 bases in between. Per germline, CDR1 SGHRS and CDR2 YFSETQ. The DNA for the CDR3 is TGCGCCAGCAGCTTGGGGTTAGAGACCCAGTACTTC. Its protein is CASSLGLETQYF.

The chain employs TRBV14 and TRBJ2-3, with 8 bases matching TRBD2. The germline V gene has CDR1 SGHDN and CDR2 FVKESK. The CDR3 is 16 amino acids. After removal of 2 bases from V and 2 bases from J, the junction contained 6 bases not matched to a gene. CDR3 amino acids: CASSQLRGAPTDTQYF. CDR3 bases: TGTGCCAGCAGCCAATTGCGGGGGGCCCCCACAGATACGCAGTATTTT.

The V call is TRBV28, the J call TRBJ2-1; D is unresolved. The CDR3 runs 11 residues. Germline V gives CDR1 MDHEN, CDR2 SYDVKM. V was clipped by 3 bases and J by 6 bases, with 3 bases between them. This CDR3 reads CASSLLNEQFF. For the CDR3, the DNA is TGTGCCAGCAGTTTGCTCAATGAGCAGTTCTTC. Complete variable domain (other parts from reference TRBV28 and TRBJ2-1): DVKVTQSSRYLVKRTGEKVFLECVQDMDHENMFWYRQDPGLGLRLIYFSYDVKMKEKGDIPEGYSVSREKKERFSLILESASTNQTSMYLCASSLLNEQFFGPGTRLTVL.

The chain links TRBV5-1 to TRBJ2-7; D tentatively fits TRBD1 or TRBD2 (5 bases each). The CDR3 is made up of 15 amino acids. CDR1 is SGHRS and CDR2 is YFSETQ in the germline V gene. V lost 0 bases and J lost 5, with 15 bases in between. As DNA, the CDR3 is TGCGCCAGCAGCTTGGCCCTAGGGACCAGGCACGAGCAGTACTTC. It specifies CASSLALGTRHEQYF. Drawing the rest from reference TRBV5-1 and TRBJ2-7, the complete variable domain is KAGVTQTPRYLIKTRGQQVTLSCSPISGHRSVSWYQQTPGQGLQFLFEYFSETQRNKGNFPGRFSGRQFSNSRSEMNVSTLELGDSALYLCASSLALGTRHEQYFGPGTRLTVT.

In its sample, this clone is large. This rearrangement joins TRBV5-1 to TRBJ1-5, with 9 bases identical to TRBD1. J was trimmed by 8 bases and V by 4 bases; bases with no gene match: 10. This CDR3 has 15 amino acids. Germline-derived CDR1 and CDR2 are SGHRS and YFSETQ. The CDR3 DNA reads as TGCGCCAGCAGCCCGGGATTGGGACAGGGAGAGCCCCAGCATTTT. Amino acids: CASSPGLGQGEPQHF.

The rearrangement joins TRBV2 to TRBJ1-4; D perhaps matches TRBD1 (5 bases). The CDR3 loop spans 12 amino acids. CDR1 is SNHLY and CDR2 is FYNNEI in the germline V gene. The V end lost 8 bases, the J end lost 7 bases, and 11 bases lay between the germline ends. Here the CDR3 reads CASAQGGEKLFF. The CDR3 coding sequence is TGTGCCAGCGCGCAGGGTGGTGAAAAACTGTTTTTT.

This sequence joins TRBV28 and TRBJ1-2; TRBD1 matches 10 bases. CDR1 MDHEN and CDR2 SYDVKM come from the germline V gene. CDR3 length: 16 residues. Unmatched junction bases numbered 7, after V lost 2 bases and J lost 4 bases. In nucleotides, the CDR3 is TGTGCCAGCAGTTTACGAGGGACAGGGGATCCCTATGGCTACACCTTC. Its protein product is CASSLRGTGDPYGYTF.

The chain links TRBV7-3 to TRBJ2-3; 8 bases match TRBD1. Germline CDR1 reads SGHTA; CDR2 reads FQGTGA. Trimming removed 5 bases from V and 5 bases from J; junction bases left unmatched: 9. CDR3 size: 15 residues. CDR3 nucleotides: TGTGCCAGCAGCGCCAGGACAGGGATGGGAGATACGCAGTATTTT. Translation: CASSARTGMGDTQYF.

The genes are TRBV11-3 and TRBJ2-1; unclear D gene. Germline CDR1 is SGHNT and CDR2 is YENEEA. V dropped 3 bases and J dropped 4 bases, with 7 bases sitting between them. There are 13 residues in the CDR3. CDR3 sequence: CASSLYVYNEQFF. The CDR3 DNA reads TGTGCCAGCAGCTTGTACGTGTACAATGAGCAGTTCTTC.

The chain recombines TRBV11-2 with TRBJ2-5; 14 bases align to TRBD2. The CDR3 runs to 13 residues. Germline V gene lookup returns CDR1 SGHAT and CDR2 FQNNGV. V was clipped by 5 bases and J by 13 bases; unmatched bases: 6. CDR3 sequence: CASSLGTSGGMYF. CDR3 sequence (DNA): TGTGCCAGCAGCCTCGGGACTAGCGGGGGAATGTACTTC. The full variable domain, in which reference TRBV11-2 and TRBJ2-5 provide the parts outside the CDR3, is EAGVAQSPRYKIIEKRQSVAFWCNPISGHATLYWYQQILGQGPKLLIQFQNNGVVDDSQLPKDRFSAERLKGVDSTLKIQPAKLEDSAVYLCASSLGTSGGMYFGPGTRLLVL.

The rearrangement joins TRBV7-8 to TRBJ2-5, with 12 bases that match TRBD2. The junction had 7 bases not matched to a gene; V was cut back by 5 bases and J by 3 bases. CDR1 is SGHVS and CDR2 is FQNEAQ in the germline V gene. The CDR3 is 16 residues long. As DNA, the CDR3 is TGTGCCAGCAGCCCTTGGACTAGCGGGGAGAAAGAGACCCAGTACTTC. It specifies CASSPWTSGEKETQYF.

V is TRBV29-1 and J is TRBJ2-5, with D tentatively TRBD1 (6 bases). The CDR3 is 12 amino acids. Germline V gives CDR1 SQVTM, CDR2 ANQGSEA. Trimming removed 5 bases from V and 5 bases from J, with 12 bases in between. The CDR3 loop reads CSVWGPGETQYF. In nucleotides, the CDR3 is TGCAGCGTTTGGGGGCCGGGGGAGACCCAGTACTTC.

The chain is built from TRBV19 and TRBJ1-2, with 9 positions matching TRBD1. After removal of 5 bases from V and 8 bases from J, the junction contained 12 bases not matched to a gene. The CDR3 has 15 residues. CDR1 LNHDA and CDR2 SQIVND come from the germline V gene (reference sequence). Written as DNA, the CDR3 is TGTGCCAGTAGTCTTCAGACAGGGGGGTTCAAGGGCTACACCTTC. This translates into CASSLQTGGFKGYTF.

The CDR3 spells CASSLWSQPAGYTF. The CDR3 region has the DNA TGTGCCAGCAGCCTATGGAGTCAGCCCGCCGGCTACACCTTC. V is TRBV5-4 and J is TRBJ1-2, with unresolved D. Germline V gives CDR1 SGHNT, CDR2 YYREEE (reference sequence). Trimming shortened V by 4 bases and J by 8 bases, and 18 bases separated the two germline ends. The CDR3 contains 14 residues. Complete variable domain (other parts from reference TRBV5-4 and TRBJ1-2): ETGVTQSPTHLIKTRGQQVTLRCSSQSGHNTVSWYQQALGQGPQFIFQYYREEENGRGNFPPRFSGLQFPNYSSELNVNALELDDSALYLCASSLWSQPAGYTFGSGTRLTVV.

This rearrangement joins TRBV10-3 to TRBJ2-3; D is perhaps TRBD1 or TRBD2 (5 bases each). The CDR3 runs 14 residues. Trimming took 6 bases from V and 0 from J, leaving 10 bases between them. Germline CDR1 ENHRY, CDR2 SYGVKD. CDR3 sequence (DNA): TGTGCCATCAGGGGGGACGGTAGCACAGATACGCAGTATTTT. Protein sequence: CAIRGDGSTDTQYF.

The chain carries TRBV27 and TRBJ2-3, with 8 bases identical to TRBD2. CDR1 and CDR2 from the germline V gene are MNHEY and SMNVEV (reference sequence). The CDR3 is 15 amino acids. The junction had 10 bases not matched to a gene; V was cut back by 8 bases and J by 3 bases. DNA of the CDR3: TGTGCCAGCTCACGGGGGGTAGCGGGGACAGATACGCAGTATTTT. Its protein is CASSRGVAGTDTQYF.

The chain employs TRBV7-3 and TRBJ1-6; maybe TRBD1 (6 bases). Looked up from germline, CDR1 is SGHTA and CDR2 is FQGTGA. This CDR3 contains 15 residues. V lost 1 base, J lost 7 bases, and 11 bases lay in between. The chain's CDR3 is CASSLNSGANSPLHF. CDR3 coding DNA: TGTGCCAGCAGCTTAAATTCGGGGGCCAATTCACCCCTCCACTTT.